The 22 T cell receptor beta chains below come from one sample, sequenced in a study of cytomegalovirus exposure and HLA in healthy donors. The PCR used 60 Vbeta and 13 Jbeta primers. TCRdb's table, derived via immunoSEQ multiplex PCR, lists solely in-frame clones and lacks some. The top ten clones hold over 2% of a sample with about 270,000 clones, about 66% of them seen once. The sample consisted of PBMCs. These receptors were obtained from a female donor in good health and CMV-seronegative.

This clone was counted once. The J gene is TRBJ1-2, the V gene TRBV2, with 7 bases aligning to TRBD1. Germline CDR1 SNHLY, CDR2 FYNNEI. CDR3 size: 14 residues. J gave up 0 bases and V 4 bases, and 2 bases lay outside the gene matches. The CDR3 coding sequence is TGTGCCAGCAGTGGGGACAGTTCTAACTATGGCTACACCTTC. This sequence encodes CASSGDSSNYGYTF.

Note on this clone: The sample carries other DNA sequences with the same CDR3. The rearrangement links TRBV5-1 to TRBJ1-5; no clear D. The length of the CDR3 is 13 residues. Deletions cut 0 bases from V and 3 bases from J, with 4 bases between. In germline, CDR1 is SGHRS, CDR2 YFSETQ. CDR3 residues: CASSLDTNQPQHF. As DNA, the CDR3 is TGCGCCAGCAGCTTGGACACCAATCAGCCCCAGCATTTT.

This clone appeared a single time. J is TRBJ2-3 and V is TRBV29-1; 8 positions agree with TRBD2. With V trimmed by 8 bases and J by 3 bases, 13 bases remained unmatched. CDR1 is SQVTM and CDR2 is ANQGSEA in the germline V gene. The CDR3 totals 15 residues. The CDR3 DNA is TGCAGCCTATCAGCCAGTAGCGGGATGACAGATACGCAGTATTTT. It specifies CSLSASSGMTDTQYF.

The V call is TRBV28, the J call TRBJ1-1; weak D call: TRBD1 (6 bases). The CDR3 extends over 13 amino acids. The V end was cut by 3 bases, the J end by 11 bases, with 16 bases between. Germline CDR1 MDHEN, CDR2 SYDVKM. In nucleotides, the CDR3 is TGTGCCAGCAGTTTGGGGACAACCCGTGAGGCTTTCTTT. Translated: CASSLGTTREAFF.

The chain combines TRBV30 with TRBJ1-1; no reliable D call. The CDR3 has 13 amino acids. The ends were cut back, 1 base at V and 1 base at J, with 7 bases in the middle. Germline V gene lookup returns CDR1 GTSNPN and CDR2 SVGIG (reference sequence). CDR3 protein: CAWSASQNTEAFF. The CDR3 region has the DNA TGTGCCTGGAGTGCATCCCAGAACACTGAAGCTTTCTTT. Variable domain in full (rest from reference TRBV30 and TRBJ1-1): SQTIHQWPATLVQPVGSPLSLECTVEGTSNPNLYWYRQAAGRGLQLLFYSVGIGQISSEVPQNLSASRPQDRQFILSSKKLLLSDSGFYLCAWSASQNTEAFFGQGTRLTVV.

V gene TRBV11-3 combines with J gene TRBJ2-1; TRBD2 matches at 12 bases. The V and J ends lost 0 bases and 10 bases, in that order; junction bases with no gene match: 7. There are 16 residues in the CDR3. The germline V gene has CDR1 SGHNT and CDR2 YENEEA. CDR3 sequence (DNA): TGTGCCAGCAGCTTAGACTCGCTAGCGGGAGGGGTGGAGCAGTTCTTC. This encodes CASSLDSLAGGVEQFF.

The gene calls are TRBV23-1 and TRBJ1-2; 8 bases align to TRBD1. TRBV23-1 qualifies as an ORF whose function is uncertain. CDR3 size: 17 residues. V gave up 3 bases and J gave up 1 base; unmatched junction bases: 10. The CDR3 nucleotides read TGCGCCAGCAGTCATTTCGAACCTGACAGGGGTAACTATGGCTACACCTTC. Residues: CASSHFEPDRGNYGYTF.

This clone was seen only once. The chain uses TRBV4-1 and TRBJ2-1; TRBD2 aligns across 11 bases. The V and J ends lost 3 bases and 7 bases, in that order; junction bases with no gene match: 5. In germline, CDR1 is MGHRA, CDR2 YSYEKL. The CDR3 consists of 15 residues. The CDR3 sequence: CASSQGTSGSNEQFF. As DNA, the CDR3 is TGCGCCAGCAGCCAGGGGACTAGCGGATCGAATGAGCAGTTCTTC.

The CDR3 DNA is TGTGCCAGCAGTTTAGTAGCGGGGAGACACAATGAGCAGTTCTTC. It yields the protein CASSLVAGRHNEQFF. The rearrangement uses TRBV27 and TRBJ2-1; TRBD2 matches at 8 bases. With V trimmed by 2 bases and J by 5 bases, 5 bases remained unmatched. The CDR3 length is 15 residues. Germline V lookup: CDR1 MNHEY, CDR2 SMNVEV (reference sequence).

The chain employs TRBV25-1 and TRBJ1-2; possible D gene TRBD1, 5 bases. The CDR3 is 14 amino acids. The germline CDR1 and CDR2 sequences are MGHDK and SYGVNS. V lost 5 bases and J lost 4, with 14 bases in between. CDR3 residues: CASSRGQWGYGYTF. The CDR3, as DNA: TGTGCCAGCAGTCGTGGACAATGGGGCTATGGCTACACCTTC.

The CDR3 coding sequence is TGTGCCAGTAGTCCTAACCTAGCGATAGATCGACAGTACTTC. This gives the protein CASSPNLAIDRQYF. The chain is built from TRBV19 and TRBJ2-7; TRBD2 is a possible D gene (6 bases). V was shortened by 5 bases and J by 10 bases, with 21 bases between the two germline ends. Germline CDR1 reads LNHDA; CDR2 reads SQIVND (reference sequence). This CDR3 has 14 residues.

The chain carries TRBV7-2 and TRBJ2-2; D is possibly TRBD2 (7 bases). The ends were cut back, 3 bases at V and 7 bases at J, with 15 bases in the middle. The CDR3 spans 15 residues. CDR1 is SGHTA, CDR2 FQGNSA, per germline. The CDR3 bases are TGTGCCAGCAGCTTTGCGGGGGCGCGGGGCGGGGAGCTGTTTTTT. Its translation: CASSFAGARGGELFF.

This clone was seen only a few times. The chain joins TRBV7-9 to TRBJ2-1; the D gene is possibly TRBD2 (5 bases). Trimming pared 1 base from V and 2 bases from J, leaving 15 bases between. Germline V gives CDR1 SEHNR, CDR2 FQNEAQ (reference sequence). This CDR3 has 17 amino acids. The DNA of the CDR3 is TGTGCCAGCAGCTTAGGGTCAATAGCGAGAACCTACAATGAGCAGTTCTTC. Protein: CASSLGSIARTYNEQFF.

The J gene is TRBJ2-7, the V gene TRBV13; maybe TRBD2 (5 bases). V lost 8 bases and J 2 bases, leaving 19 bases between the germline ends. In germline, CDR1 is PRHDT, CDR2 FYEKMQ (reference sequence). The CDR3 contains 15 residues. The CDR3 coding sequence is TGTGCCAGCCGCCTTGATCCCAGCGGTCCCTACGAGCAGTACTTC. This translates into CASRLDPSGPYEQYF.

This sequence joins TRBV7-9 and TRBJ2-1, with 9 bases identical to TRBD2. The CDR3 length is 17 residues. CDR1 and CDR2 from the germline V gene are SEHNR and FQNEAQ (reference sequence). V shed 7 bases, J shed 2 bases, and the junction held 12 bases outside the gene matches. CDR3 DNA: TGTGCCAGCACCGTTCTTATAGCGGGAGTCGCCTACAATGAGCAGTTCTTC. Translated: CASTVLIAGVAYNEQFF.

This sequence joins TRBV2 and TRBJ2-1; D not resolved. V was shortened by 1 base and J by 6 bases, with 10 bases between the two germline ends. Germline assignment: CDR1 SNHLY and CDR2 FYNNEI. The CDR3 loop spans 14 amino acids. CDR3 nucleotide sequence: TGTGCCAGCAGTGAAGAGAGGCTAGTCAATGAGCAGTTCTTC. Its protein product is CASSEERLVNEQFF.

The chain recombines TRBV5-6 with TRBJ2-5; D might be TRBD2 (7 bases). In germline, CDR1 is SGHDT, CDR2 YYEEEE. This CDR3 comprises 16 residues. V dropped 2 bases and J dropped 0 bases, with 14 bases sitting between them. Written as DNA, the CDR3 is TGTGCCAGCAGCTTAGGGGGGAGGGGGTACCAAGAGACCCAGTACTTC. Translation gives CASSLGGRGYQETQYF. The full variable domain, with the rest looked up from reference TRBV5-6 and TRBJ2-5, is DAGVTQSPTHLIKTRGQQVTLRCSPKSGHDTVSWYQQALGQGPQFIFQYYEEEERQRGNFPDRFSGHQFPNYSSELNVNALLLGDSALYLCASSLGGRGYQETQYFGPGTRLLVL.

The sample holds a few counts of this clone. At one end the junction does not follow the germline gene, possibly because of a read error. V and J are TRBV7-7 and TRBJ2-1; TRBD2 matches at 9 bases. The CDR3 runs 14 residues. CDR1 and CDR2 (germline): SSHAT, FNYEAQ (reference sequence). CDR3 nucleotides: TGTGCTAGCAGCTCCGGACTAGCGACCAATGAGCAGTTCTTC. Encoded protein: CASSSGLATNEQFF.

The CDR3 here is CASGSDRVSEQYF. In DNA, the CDR3 is TGTGCCAGCGGTAGTGACAGGGTCTCCGAGCAGTACTTC. The V and J genes are TRBV2 and TRBJ2-7, with 7 positions matching TRBD1. The CDR3 runs 13 residues. The V gene's germline CDR1 is SNHLY and CDR2 FYNNEI. Trimming took 8 bases from V and 6 from J; bases not matched to a gene: 10.

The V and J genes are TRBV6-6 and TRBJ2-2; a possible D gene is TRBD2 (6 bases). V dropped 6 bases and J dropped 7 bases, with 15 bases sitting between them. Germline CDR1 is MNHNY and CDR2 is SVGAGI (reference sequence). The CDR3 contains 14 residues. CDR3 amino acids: CASSHRGSDGELFF. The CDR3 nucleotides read TGTGCCAGCAGCCACCGGGGGTCGGACGGGGAGCTGTTTTTT.

The CDR3 nucleotides are TGTGCCAGCAGCCCCCCGTGGAGGTTGGGGGGGTACGAGCAGTACTTC. It yields the protein CASSPPWRLGGYEQYF. The genes are TRBV7-8 and TRBJ2-7; 7 nucleotides line up with TRBD2. Per the germline V gene, CDR1 is SGHVS and CDR2 is FQNEAQ. The V gene end was trimmed by 5 bases and the J gene end by 4 bases; junction bases not matched to a gene: 14. CDR3 size: 16 residues.

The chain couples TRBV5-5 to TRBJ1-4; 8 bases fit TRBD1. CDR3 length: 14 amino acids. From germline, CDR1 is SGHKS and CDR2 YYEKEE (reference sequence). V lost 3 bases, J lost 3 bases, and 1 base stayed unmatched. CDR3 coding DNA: TGTGCCAGCAGCTGGGGACAGGCTAATGAAAAACTGTTTTTT. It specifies CASSWGQANEKLFF.